The rows below give T cell receptor beta chains drawn from one sample of a study of metastatic and nonmetastatic thyroid tumors. TCRdb recomputed clones from the PCR reads via MiXCR. The table lists about 7,000 clones, approximately 20% of them singletons. The sequencing input was adjacent normal tissue. These receptors came from a male donor with papillary thyroid cancer or a benign thyroid nodule (not recorded which). Some clones in this sample may be carry-over from other donors' samples. The CDR3 runs from the conserved cysteine through the conserved F or W. The D gene is left open where the match is weak. For some rows the clone size is stated as once, few or many, or as a class when expanded; others skip it.

D gene,clone size,V gene,J gene,CDR3 protein,CDR3 DNA
TRBD2,many,TRBV7-7,TRBJ2-1,CASSLDASGSSNEQFF,TGTGCTAGCAGCTTAGATGCTAGCGGGAGCTCCAATGAGCAGTTCTTC
.,few,TRBV27,TRBJ1-1,CASSSPGAMNTEAFF,TGTGCCAGCAGTTCTCCCGGGGCCATGAACACTGAAGCTTTCTTT
.,many,TRBV12-3/TRBV12-4,TRBJ2-3,CASSLAGADTQYF,TGTGCCAGCAGTTTAGCAGGGGCAGATACGCAGTATTTT
.,.,TRBV10-3,TRBJ1-1,CAISGATEAFF,TGTGCCATCTCAGGTGCCACTGAAGCTTTCTTT
.,.,TRBV6-2/TRBV6-3,TRBJ2-3,CASTGGAKDTQYF,TGTGCCAGCACTGGGGGGGCGAAAGATACGCAGTATTTT
.,medium-sized,TRBV7-9,TRBJ1-2,CASSLTNRVDYGYTF,TGTGCCAGCAGCCTGACAAACAGGGTGGACTATGGCTACACCTTC
.,few,TRBV28,TRBJ1-5,CASSREGNQPQHF,TGTGCCAGCAGTCGGGAGGGCAATCAGCCCCAGCATTTT
TRBD1,many,TRBV30,TRBJ2-7,CALGQGGEQYF,TGTGCCTTAGGACAGGGGGGTGAGCAGTACTTC
TRBD1,few,TRBV12-3/TRBV12-4,TRBJ1-1,CASTRDRRTEAFF,TGTGCCAGCACCCGGGACAGAAGGACTGAAGCTTTCTTT
.,.,TRBV20-1,TRBJ1-5,CSARLRANQPQHF,TGCAGTGCTAGGCTCCGGGCCAATCAGCCCCAGCATTTT
TRBD1,medium-sized,TRBV2,TRBJ1-5,CASSVYRGLNQPQHF,TGTGCCAGCAGTGTTTACAGGGGGCTTAATCAGCCCCAGCATTTT
TRBD1,.,TRBV10-3,TRBJ2-3,CAISDRGRLSTDTQYF,TGTGCCATCAGCGACAGGGGACGTCTAAGCACAGATACGCAGTATTTT
.,.,TRBV6-1,TRBJ2-2,CASHRSGSNTGELFF,TGTGCCAGTCACCGTAGCGGTTCGAACACCGGGGAGCTGTTTTTT
.,.,TRBV14,TRBJ1-6,CASSPRGGGDSPLHF,TGTGCCAGCAGCCCTCGGGGGGGTGGGGATTCACCCCTCCACTTT
TRBD1,many,TRBV6-9,TRBJ1-2,CASSYSGTGLDGYTF,TGTGCCAGCAGTTATTCCGGGACAGGGTTGGATGGCTACACCTTC
.,medium-sized,TRBV20-1,TRBJ2-3,CSARHMGESTDTQYF,TGCAGTGCTAGGCATATGGGTGAGAGCACAGATACGCAGTATTTT
.,few,TRBV27,TRBJ2-1,CASSFLRAGEQFF,TGTGCCAGCAGTTTCCTGCGGGCCGGTGAGCAGTTCTTC
.,many,TRBV28,TRBJ2-1,CASSFHGGSYNEQFF,TGTGCCAGCAGTTTCCACGGGGGCTCCTACAATGAGCAGTTCTTC
.,.,TRBV6-5,TRBJ1-2,CASSYSGVYGYTF,TGTGCCAGCAGTTACTCCGGGGTCTATGGCTACACCTTC
.,many,TRBV18,TRBJ2-2,CASSPLRGQNTGELFF,TGTGCCAGCTCACCACTCCGGGGGCAAAACACCGGGGAGCTGTTTTTT
.,few,TRBV28,TRBJ2-7,CASRPRTGLTYEQYF,TGTGCCAGCAGACCGCGTACAGGCTTAACCTACGAGCAGTACTTC
.,medium-sized,TRBV12-3/TRBV12-4,TRBJ1-4,CASSLARSGVYEKLFF,TGTGCCAGCAGTTTAGCGCGTTCCGGGGTATATGAAAAACTGTTTTTT
TRBD1,many,TRBV19,TRBJ1-2,CASSPGQRRYTF,TGTGCCAGTAGCCCGGGACAGAGGCGCTACACCTTC
TRBD1,.,TRBV30,TRBJ1-2,CAWGPGQHYGYTF,TGTGCCTGGGGACCGGGACAGCACTATGGCTACACCTTC
.,few,TRBV6-1,TRBJ1-2,CASSPDRTRGYTF,TGTGCCAGCAGTCCCGACCGGACTCGTGGCTACACCTTC
.,many,TRBV10-3,TRBJ1-2,CAISESRGARNYGYTF,TGTGCCATCAGTGAGTCGAGGGGGGCTAGGAACTATGGCTACACCTTC
.,.,TRBV4-2,TRBJ2-2,CASSQVGDLAGELFF,TGTGCCAGCAGCCAAGTGGGGGATCTCGCCGGGGAGCTGTTTTTT
.,medium-sized,TRBV2,TRBJ2-3,CASSESVGGANTQYF,TGTGCCAGCAGTGAATCGGTAGGAGGGGCGAATACGCAGTATTTT
.,many,TRBV20-1,TRBJ2-1,CSARPWTAINEQFF,TGCAGTGCTAGACCTTGGACGGCGATCAATGAGCAGTTCTTC
.,many,TRBV2,TRBJ2-3,CASSEALRDTQYF,TGTGCCAGCAGTGAAGCGCTTCGGGATACGCAGTATTTT
.,.,TRBV11-3,TRBJ2-3,CASSYNSGADTQYF,TGTGCCAGCAGTTACAATTCCGGGGCAGATACGCAGTATTTT
TRBD2,.,TRBV30,TRBJ2-7,CAWSVGSREGRQYF,TGTGCCTGGAGTGTGGGATCTAGGGAGGGTCGGCAGTACTTC
.,few,TRBV19,TRBJ2-7,CASSTLGGEQYF,TGTGCCAGTAGTACCCTGGGGGGTGAGCAGTACTTC
TRBD1,few,TRBV27,TRBJ1-6,CASCRQGGIVSPLHF,TGTGCCAGCTGCCGACAGGGGGGTATAGTTTCACCCCTCCACTTT
.,medium-sized,TRBV9,TRBJ1-6,CASSVEEDYNSPLHF,TGTGCCAGCAGCGTAGAGGAAGACTATAATTCACCCCTCCACTTT
TRBD2,.,TRBV15,TRBJ2-3,CATSRGGGGKGTDTQYF,TGTGCCACCAGCAGAGGGGGGGGAGGGAAGGGCACAGATACGCAGTATTTT
.,.,TRBV5-1,TRBJ2-5,CASSWGSYETQYF,TGCGCCAGCAGTTGGGGGTCATACGAGACCCAGTACTTC
.,few,TRBV27,TRBJ2-3,CASRPSNLEADTQYF,TGTGCCAGCAGACCCTCCAATCTGGAGGCAGATACGCAGTATTTT
.,few,TRBV30,TRBJ1-5,CAWSVQGLGNQPQHF,TGTGCCTGGAGTGTACAGGGATTGGGCAATCAGCCCCAGCATTTT
.,few,TRBV30,TRBJ1-4,CACVLGEKLFF,TGTGCCTGCGTCCTGGGCGAAAAACTGTTTTTT
.,many,TRBV5-5,TRBJ2-5,CASSSPIGVGRETQYF,TGTGCCAGCAGCTCCCCTATAGGGGTGGGAAGAGAGACCCAGTACTTC
.,.,TRBV12-3/TRBV12-4,TRBJ1-2,CASSFSLYSVYGYTF,TGTGCCAGCTCTTTCTCCCTCTACAGCGTATATGGCTACACCTTC
.,.,TRBV28,TRBJ2-3,CASSFGDPPHTQYF,TGTGCCAGCAGTTTTGGAGACCCCCCTCATACGCAGTATTTT
TRBD2,few,TRBV20-1,TRBJ2-7,CSAPSGSWMGEQYF,TGCAGTGCCCCGAGCGGGAGCTGGATGGGGGAGCAGTACTTC
.,.,TRBV7-8,TRBJ1-5,CASSSTPGNQPQHF,TGTGCCAGCAGCTCAACCCCGGGCAATCAGCCCCAGCATTTT
.,.,TRBV11-2,TRBJ1-3,CASSLGSSGGNTIYF,TGTGCCAGCAGCTTAGGGTCGTCGGGAGGAAACACCATATATTTT
.,few,TRBV27,TRBJ2-2,CASRVQTNTGELFF,TGTGCCAGCAGGGTTCAGACGAACACCGGGGAGCTGTTTTTT
.,.,TRBV19,TRBJ1-5,CASRKDNSNQPQHF,TGTGCCAGTAGGAAGGACAATAGCAATCAGCCCCAGCATTTT
TRBD2,many,TRBV20-1,TRBJ2-1,CSARPSFAGVGFF,TGCAGTGCTAGACCATCCTTTGCGGGAGTGGGGTTCTTC
.,few,TRBV20-1,TRBJ1-2,CSARNAYDYGYTF,TGCAGTGCTAGAAATGCGTACGACTATGGCTACACCTTC